The source of this TCR beta chain is a study of blood T cell repertoires in COVID-19. V lost 4 bases and J lost 4, with 10 bases in between. The CDR3 is made up of 13 amino acids. The germline V gene encodes CDR1 MNHEY and CDR2 SMNVEV (reference sequence). Authors' methods: Nucleated cell number was recorded as an estimate derived from reference gene primer amplification. Data came from immunoSEQ multiplex PCR; TCRdb stores just in-frame clones and leaves some out. That table supplies the V and J calls and clone size; D and trimming were determined from the DNA. The sample holds fewer than 250,000 clones, approximately 83% seen once.

This receptor was identified in a woman between 45 and 60 years old who had been exposed to COVID-19. The sequenced sample consisted of PBMCs or T cells enriched from blood (not recorded which). The chain has TRBV27 and TRBJ1-1; the D gene is possibly TRBD1 (5 bases). The CDR3 protein is CASSWGRGTEAFF. Written as DNA, the CDR3 is TGTGCCAGCAGTTGGGGTAGGGGCACTGAAGCTTTCTTT.